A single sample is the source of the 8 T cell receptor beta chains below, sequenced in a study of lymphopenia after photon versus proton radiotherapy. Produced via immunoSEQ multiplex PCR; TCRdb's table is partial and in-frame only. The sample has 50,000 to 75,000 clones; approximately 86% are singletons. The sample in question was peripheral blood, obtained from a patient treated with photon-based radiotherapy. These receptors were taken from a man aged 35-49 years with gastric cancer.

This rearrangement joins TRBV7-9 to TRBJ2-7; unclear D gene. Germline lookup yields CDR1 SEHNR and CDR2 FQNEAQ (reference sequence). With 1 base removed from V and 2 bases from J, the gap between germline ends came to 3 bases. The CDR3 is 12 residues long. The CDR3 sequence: CASSLGAYEQYF. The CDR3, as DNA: TGTGCCAGCAGCTTAGGGGCCTACGAGCAGTACTTC.

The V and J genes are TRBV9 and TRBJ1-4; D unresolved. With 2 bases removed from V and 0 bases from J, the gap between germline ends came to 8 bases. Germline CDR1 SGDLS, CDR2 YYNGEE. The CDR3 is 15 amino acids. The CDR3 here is CASSVATATNEKLFF. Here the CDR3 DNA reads TGTGCCAGCAGCGTCGCTACGGCAACTAATGAAAAACTGTTTTTT.

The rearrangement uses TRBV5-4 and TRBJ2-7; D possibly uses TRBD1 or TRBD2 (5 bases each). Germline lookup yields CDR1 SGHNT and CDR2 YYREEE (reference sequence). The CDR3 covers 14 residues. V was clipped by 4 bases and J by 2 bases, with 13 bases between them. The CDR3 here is CASSGWDGAYEQYF. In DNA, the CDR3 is TGTGCCAGCAGCGGATGGGACGGAGCCTACGAGCAGTACTTC.

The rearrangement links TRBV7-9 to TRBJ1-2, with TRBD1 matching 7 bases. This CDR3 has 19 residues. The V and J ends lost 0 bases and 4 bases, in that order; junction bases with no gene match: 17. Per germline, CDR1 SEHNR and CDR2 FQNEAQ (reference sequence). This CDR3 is CASSLAYGLEGARGYGYTF. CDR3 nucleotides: TGTGCCAGCAGCTTAGCATATGGACTGGAGGGGGCGCGGGGCTATGGCTACACCTTC.

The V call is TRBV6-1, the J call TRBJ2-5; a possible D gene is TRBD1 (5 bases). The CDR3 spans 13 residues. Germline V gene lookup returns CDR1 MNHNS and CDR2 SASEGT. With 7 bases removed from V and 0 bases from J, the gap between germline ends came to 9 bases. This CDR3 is CASTTGYQETQYF. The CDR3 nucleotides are TGTGCCAGCACTACAGGTTACCAAGAGACCCAGTACTTC.

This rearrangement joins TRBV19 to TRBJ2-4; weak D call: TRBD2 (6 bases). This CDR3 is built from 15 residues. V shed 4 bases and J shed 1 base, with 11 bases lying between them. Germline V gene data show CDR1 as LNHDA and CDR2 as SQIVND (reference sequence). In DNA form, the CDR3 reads TGTGCCAGTAGTAACCGGGGAGGTGCCAAAAACATTCAGTACTTC. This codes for CASSNRGGAKNIQYF.

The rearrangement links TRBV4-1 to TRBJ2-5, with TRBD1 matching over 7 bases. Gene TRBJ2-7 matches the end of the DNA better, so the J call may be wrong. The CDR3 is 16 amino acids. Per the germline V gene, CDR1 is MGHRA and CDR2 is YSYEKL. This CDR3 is CASSQGAGRGTIEQYF. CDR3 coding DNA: TGCGCCAGCAGCCAAGGGGCGGGCAGGGGGACCATCGAGCAGTACTTC.

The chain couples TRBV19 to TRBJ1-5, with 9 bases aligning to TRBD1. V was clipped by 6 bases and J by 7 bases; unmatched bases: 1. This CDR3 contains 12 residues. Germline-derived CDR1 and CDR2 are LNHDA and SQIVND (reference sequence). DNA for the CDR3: TGTGCCAGTAGGACAGGGGGGCAGCCCCAGCATTTT. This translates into CASRTGGQPQHF.